One sample yielded the 20 T cell receptor beta chains listed below, sequenced in a study of glioma-infiltrating T cells after dendritic cell vaccination. Here immunoSEQ multiplex PCR was the method, and the copy in TCRdb shows in-frame clones only, minus some. This table holds about 38,000 clones, just under 85% found once. The material sequenced was blood, taken before dendritic cell vaccination. The receptor source for this set is a human donor with glioblastoma.

This clone came up once. This chain links TRBV2 with TRBJ2-3; D possibly corresponds to TRBD2 (6 bases). Trimming took off 6 bases at V and 2 bases at J, with 12 bases between the two ends. The CDR3 contains 14 residues. Germline CDR1 and CDR2: SNHLY and FYNNEI. The CDR3 DNA reads as TGTGCCAGCAGGGCCGGGACTTTCACAGATACGCAGTATTTT. This sequence encodes CASRAGTFTDTQYF.

The chain is built from TRBV19 and TRBJ1-1; 8 nucleotides match TRBD1. Germline trimming cut 7 bases from V and 2 bases from J; bases unmatched to any gene: 3. CDR1 and CDR2 (germline): LNHDA, SQIVND (reference sequence). The CDR3 totals 13 residues. DNA for the CDR3: TGTGCCAGTAAGGCAGGGGGCAACACTGAAGCTTTCTTT. It encodes CASKAGGNTEAFF.

This clone was counted only a few times. The chain uses TRBV10-3 and TRBJ2-2; D ambiguous. The CDR3 contains 13 residues. Germline V gene data show CDR1 as ENHRY and CDR2 as SYGVKD. Trimming removed 8 bases from V and 5 bases from J, with 12 bases in between. In nucleotides, the CDR3 is TGTGCCATCCTGAGAGGTGGAACCGGGGAGCTGTTTTTT. This encodes CAILRGGTGELFF.

The genes are TRBV6-6 and TRBJ2-7; 9 nucleotides agree with TRBD1. This CDR3 spans 14 amino acids. V shed 8 bases, J shed 3 bases, and the junction held 8 bases outside the gene matches. Germline values: CDR1 MNHNY, CDR2 SVGAGI (reference sequence). The CDR3 coding sequence is TGTGCCAGCGGAGTGGGGACAGGGATCTACGAGCAGTACTTC. Its translation: CASGVGTGIYEQYF.

The chain is built from TRBV18 and TRBJ2-5; TRBD2 is a possible D gene (6 bases). The CDR3 length is 12 residues. CDR1 is KGHSH, CDR2 LQKENI, per germline. Trimming removed 2 bases at V and 5 bases at J, with 6 bases between. The CDR3: CASSPGRETQYF. The CDR3 DNA follows: TGTGCCAGCTCACCAGGGAGGGAGACCCAGTACTTC.

The V and J genes are TRBV6-1 and TRBJ2-3; D perhaps matches TRBD1 (6 bases). This CDR3 spans 14 amino acids. V shed 4 bases and J shed 6 bases, with 14 bases lying between them. Germline V gene data show CDR1 as MNHNS and CDR2 as SASEGT. CDR3 amino acids: CASSGAAGADTQYF. CDR3 coding DNA: TGTGCCAGCAGTGGGGCTGCAGGGGCCGATACGCAGTATTTT.

This clone was found a few times. This chain links TRBV19 with TRBJ2-5; D is perhaps TRBD2 (5 bases). Trimming took off 4 bases at V and 5 bases at J, with 20 bases between the two ends. This CDR3 region has 16 residues. In germline, CDR1 is LNHDA, CDR2 SQIVND (reference sequence). The CDR3 region is CASSTVRGGGSETQYF. CDR3 nucleotide sequence: TGTGCCAGTAGTACCGTACGGGGTGGTGGTTCGGAGACCCAGTACTTC.

V and J are TRBV30 and TRBJ2-7, with a possible D match to TRBD2 (5 bases). Germline CDR1 GTSNPN, CDR2 SVGIG (reference sequence). The V and J ends lost 5 bases and 6 bases respectively, with 8 bases between them. The CDR3 totals 10 residues. The CDR3 bases are TGTGCCTGGGGGGAGTCCGAGCAGTACTTC. Its translation is CAWGESEQYF.

This clone was counted between two and nine times. The chain employs TRBV9 and TRBJ2-3; D possibly corresponds to TRBD1 (5 bases). Per germline, CDR1 SGDLS and CDR2 YYNGEE. Trimming shortened V by 2 bases and J by 6 bases, and 16 bases separated the two germline ends. This CDR3 comprises 15 residues. In nucleotides, the CDR3 is TGTGCCAGCAGCGTTCAAGGGGCACCCCCCGATACGCAGTATTTT. It encodes CASSVQGAPPDTQYF.

This clone was seen once. This rearrangement joins TRBV9 to TRBJ2-3; a possible D gene is TRBD2 (5 bases). V lost 3 bases, J lost 0 bases, and 11 bases lay in between. The CDR3 extends over 15 amino acids. Germline V gene sequence: CDR1 SGDLS, CDR2 YYNGEE. The CDR3 DNA is TGTGCCAGCAGCGCAAGCGGATTTAGCACAGATACGCAGTATTTT. This translates into CASSASGFSTDTQYF.

The V gene is TRBV4-1, the J gene TRBJ2-3, with D perhaps TRBD2 (6 bases). Trimming shortened V by 4 bases and J by 2 bases, and 16 bases separated the two germline ends. The CDR3 has 16 amino acids. CDR1 is MGHRA, CDR2 YSYEKL, per germline. The CDR3 coding sequence is TGCGCCAGCAGCCGGAAAGGGGACTCCTACACAGATACGCAGTATTTT. Translated: CASSRKGDSYTDTQYF.

V gene TRBV28 combines with J gene TRBJ2-3, with TRBD2 as a possible D gene (6 bases). The germline gives CDR1 MDHEN, CDR2 SYDVKM. The CDR3 extends over 15 amino acids. Trimming shortened V by 6 bases and J by 0 bases, and 13 bases separated the two germline ends. CDR3 DNA sequence: TGTGCCAGCAGCTCCGGCGGGACTAGCACAGATACGCAGTATTTT. The encoded protein is CASSSGGTSTDTQYF.

The chain carries TRBV30 and TRBJ1-2; 7 bases are a match to TRBD1. The J segment lost 3 bases and the V segment lost 5 bases, leaving 6 bases of the junction unmatched. Germline V gene lookup returns CDR1 GTSNPN and CDR2 SVGIG (reference sequence). The CDR3 extends over 13 amino acids. The CDR3 region is CAWAPGQHYGYTF. The CDR3 nucleotides are TGTGCCTGGGCCCCGGGACAGCACTATGGCTACACCTTC. The entire variable domain, with the rest obtained from reference TRBV30 and TRBJ1-2, is as follows: SQTIHQWPATLVQPVGSPLSLECTVEGTSNPNLYWYRQAAGRGLQLLFYSVGIGQISSEVPQNLSASRPQDRQFILSSKKLLLSDSGFYLCAWAPGQHYGYTFGSGTRLTVV.

The rearrangement uses TRBV9 and TRBJ1-6; 9 bases map to TRBD1. J was trimmed by 11 bases and V by 4 bases; bases with no gene match: 7. The CDR3 covers 14 residues. Germline CDR1 and CDR2: SGDLS and YYNGEE. This CDR3 reads CASSPGDRAAPLHF. CDR3 DNA: TGTGCCAGCAGCCCAGGGGACAGGGCTGCACCCCTCCACTTT.

The rearrangement joins TRBV5-4 to TRBJ1-4; 8 positions match TRBD1. The V and J ends lost 4 bases and 8 bases, in that order; junction bases with no gene match: 10. The CDR3 consists of 15 residues. Germline-derived CDR1 and CDR2 are SGHNT and YYREEE (reference sequence). The CDR3 DNA sequence: TGTGCCAGCAGCCGTGACAGGGGATCGGTGGAAAAACTGTTTTTT. Encoded protein: CASSRDRGSVEKLFF.

The chain employs TRBV30 and TRBJ1-1; maybe TRBD1 (5 bases). Germline V gene data show CDR1 as GTSNPN and CDR2 as SVGIG (reference sequence). There are 13 residues in the CDR3. V was trimmed by 4 bases and J by 0 bases, leaving 9 bases between them. The DNA for the CDR3 is TGTGCCTGGACCTCGGGGGTGAACACTGAAGCTTTCTTT. Protein: CAWTSGVNTEAFF.

The genes are TRBV11-3 and TRBJ2-7; perhaps TRBD2 as D (6 bases). The CDR3 runs to 14 residues. V lost 7 bases and J 0 bases, leaving 13 bases between the germline ends. The germline V gene encodes CDR1 SGHNT and CDR2 YENEEA. In DNA form, the CDR3 reads TGTGCCAGCACCGGACGGGGGAGCTCCTACGAGCAGTACTTC. Translated: CASTGRGSSYEQYF.

This chain links TRBV9 with TRBJ1-1, with a tentative D call TRBD1 (6 bases). The CDR3 is 14 amino acids. Trimming cost V 0 bases and J 4 bases, with 10 bases left between them. Looked up from germline, CDR1 is SGDLS and CDR2 is YYNGEE. CDR3 bases: TGTGCCAGCAGCGTAGACGTCAGGGGCACTGAAGCTTTCTTT. It translates to CASSVDVRGTEAFF.

The CDR3 DNA follows: TGTGCCAGCAGCTTAGGGACAAATAATTGGTATTTT. Translated, it gives CASSLGTNNWYF. The J gene is TRBJ2-3, the V gene TRBV7-2, with D maybe TRBD1 (5 bases). V was shortened by 1 base and J by 14 bases, with 13 bases between the two germline ends. Germline loops: CDR1 SGHTA, CDR2 FQGNSA. The CDR3 length is 12 residues.

This clone was seen a single time. This chain connects TRBV28 to TRBJ2-1; D not resolved. V dropped 6 bases and J dropped 3 bases, with 18 bases sitting between them. CDR1 and CDR2 (germline): MDHEN, SYDVKM. CDR3 size: 16 residues. The CDR3 region has the DNA TGTGCCAGCAGCTCCGCCGGAGCGAGTGACTACAATGAGCAGTTCTTC. It encodes CASSSAGASDYNEQFF.